The 5 T cell receptor beta chains in this list originate from one sample, sequenced in a study of blood T cell repertoires in COVID-19 (dated by TCRdb to about 2020). The library was generated by the immunoSEQ multiplex PCR assay. The table was pulled from immuneACCESS by TCRdb, which kept in-frame rearrangements only. Such tables lose some clones; where checked, under half of the loss comes from unresolved V genes, and the rest has no known cause. A total of approximately 210,000 clones appear in this sample, almost 85% of them only once. Roughly 7.6% of the sample lies in the top ten. Sequenced: peripheral blood. Receptors originate from a woman aged 45-65 years with active or convalescent COVID-19.

This clone was found once. This chain links TRBV7-3 with TRBJ2-7, with 11 bases aligning to TRBD2. The CDR3 is 17 residues long. Germline CDR1 is SGHTA and CDR2 is FQGTGA. Trimming at V came to 0 bases and at J to 5 bases, leaving 9 bases not matched to a gene. In DNA form, the CDR3 reads TGTGCCAGCAGCTTAACGGGACTAGCGGCCAATCGGGACGAGCAGTACTTC. This sequence encodes CASSLTGLAANRDEQYF.

In this sample, this clone turned up a few times. The chain couples TRBV6-8 to TRBJ1-4, with D hard to call. The ends were cut back, 6 bases at V and 3 bases at J, with 11 bases in the middle. Per germline, CDR1 MNHGY and CDR2 SAAAGT. The CDR3 extends over 14 amino acids. Written as DNA, the CDR3 is TGTGCCAGCAGAGAGGTTACTCCTAATGAAAAACTGTTTTTT. As protein: CASREVTPNEKLFF.

This clone was seen just once. The V and J genes are TRBV29-1 and TRBJ1-6; 7 bases match TRBD1. The CDR3 totals 16 residues. With V trimmed by 8 bases and J by 9 bases, 19 bases remained unmatched. Germline lookup yields CDR1 SQVTM and CDR2 ANQGSEA. The DNA for the CDR3 is TGCAGCCCTCACCGGGACAGAATTCGCCGGGGTTCACCCCTCCACTTT. Amino acids: CSPHRDRIRRGSPLHF.

The chain employs TRBV27 and TRBJ1-2; 11 bases agree with TRBD1. The CDR3 is made up of 17 amino acids. The ends lost 6 bases at V and 4 bases at J; junction bases unmatched: 13. CDR1 MNHEY and CDR2 SMNVEV come from the germline V gene (reference sequence). CDR3 bases: TGTGCCAGCAGGCTGATCCCCGGGACAGGGGGGAGCTATGGCTACACCTTC. Translation: CASRLIPGTGGSYGYTF.

The count of this clone is one. This chain uses TRBV7-7 with TRBJ2-1; TRBD2 might be the D (5 bases). Trimming left V 5 bases short and J 8 bases short, with 22 bases between. The CDR3 runs to 16 residues. CDR1 is SSHAT and CDR2 is FNYEAQ in the germline V gene (reference sequence). CDR3 coding DNA: TGTGCCAGCAGCCCAAACCCGGGAATTGCGAGCGATGAGCAGTTCTTC. Translating gives CASSPNPGIASDEQFF.